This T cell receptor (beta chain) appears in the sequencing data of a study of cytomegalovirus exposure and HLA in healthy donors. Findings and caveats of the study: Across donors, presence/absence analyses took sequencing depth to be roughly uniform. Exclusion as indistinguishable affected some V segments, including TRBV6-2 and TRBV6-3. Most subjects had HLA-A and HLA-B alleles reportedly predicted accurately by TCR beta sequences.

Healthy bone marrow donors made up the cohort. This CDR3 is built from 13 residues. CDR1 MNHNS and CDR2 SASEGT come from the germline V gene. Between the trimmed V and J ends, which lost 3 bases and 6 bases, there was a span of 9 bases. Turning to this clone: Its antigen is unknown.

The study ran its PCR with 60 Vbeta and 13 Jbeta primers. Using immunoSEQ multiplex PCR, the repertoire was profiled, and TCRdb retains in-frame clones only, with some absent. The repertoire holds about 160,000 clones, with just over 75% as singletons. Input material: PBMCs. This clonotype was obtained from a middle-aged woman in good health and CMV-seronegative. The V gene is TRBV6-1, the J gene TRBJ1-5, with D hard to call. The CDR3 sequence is CASSDIEGQPQHF. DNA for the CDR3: TGTGCCAGCAGTGATATAGAGGGTCAGCCCCAGCATTTT.